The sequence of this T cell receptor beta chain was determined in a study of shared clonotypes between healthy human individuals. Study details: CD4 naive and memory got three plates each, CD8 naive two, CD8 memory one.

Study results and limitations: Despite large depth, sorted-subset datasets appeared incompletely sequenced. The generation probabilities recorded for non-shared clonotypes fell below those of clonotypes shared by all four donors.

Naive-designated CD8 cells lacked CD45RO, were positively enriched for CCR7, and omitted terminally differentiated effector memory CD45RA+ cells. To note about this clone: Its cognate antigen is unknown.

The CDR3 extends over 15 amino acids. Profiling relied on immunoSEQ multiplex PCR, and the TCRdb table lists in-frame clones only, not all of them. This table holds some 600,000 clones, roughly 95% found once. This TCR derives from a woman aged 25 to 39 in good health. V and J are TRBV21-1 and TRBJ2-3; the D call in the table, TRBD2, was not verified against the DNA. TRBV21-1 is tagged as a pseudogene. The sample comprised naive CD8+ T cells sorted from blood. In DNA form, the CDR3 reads TGTGCCAGCAGCCGGACTAGCGGGGACACAGATACGCAGTATTTT. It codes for CASSRTSGDTDTQYF.